What follows are 26 T cell receptor beta chains derived from one specimen sequenced in a study of human T cells and chemical hapten exposure. MiXCR was run by TCRdb on the RACE reads, yielding one entry per CDR3 protein. The sample lists 90,000 to 120,000 distinct CDR3 sequences; approximately 11% were seen once. As to time point: patch test 1, 2 weeks after DPC sensitization. The treatment here: therapeutic diphenylcyclopropenone sensitization with weekly scalp DPC. Source: whole blood, taken in connection with sensitization to the hapten diphenylcyclopropenone (DPC). These receptors came from a woman aged 35 to 49 with alopecia areata. Some clones in this sample may be carry-over from other donors' samples.

This clonotype was picked up a small number of times. The chain uses TRBV7-2 and TRBJ1-4, with D possibly matching TRBD1 (5 bases). The germline gives CDR1 SGHTA, CDR2 FQGNSA. V gave up 4 bases and J gave up 1 base, with 13 bases separating them. The CDR3 is 16 residues long. CDR3 amino acids: CASSYFRGVTNEKLFF. CDR3 nucleotide sequence: TGTGCCAGCAGCTACTTCCGAGGGGTAACTAATGAAAAACTGTTTTTT.

The rearrangement links TRBV27 to TRBJ2-3; 7 positions match TRBD2. The J segment lost 5 bases and the V segment lost 4 bases, leaving 9 bases of the junction unmatched. The CDR3 loop spans 15 amino acids. The germline V gene has CDR1 MNHEY and CDR2 SMNVEV (reference sequence). The CDR3 spells CASSSPGLLIDTQYF. Written as DNA, the CDR3 is TGTGCCAGCAGTTCCCCGGGACTACTGATAGATACGCAGTATTTT.

This clonotype was detected a few times. The chain combines TRBV15 with TRBJ2-1, with D perhaps TRBD2 (5 bases). V gave up 4 bases and J gave up 4 bases, with 17 bases separating them. The CDR3 covers 16 residues. From germline, CDR1 is LNHNV and CDR2 YYDKDF (reference sequence). CDR3 sequence reads: CATSNAYRGRYNEQFF. The DNA for the CDR3 is TGTGCCACCAGCAATGCTTACCGAGGGCGATACAATGAGCAGTTCTTC.

The sample holds many counts of this clonotype. This rearrangement joins TRBV20-1 to TRBJ1-5; D gene ambiguous. V lost 4 bases, J lost 2 bases, and 18 bases lay in between. The CDR3 consists of 16 residues. CDR1 is DFQATT, CDR2 SNEGSKA, per germline (reference sequence). The CDR3 DNA reads as TGCAGTGCTATGTACGCGGGCCGTGATGGCAATCAGCCCCAGCATTTT. It encodes CSAMYAGRDGNQPQHF.

This clonotype was picked up a small number of times. The V call is TRBV20-1, the J call TRBJ1-5; D not certain. The CDR3 extends over 12 amino acids. V was cut by 0 bases and J by 3 bases, with 3 bases left in between. CDR1 and CDR2 (germline): DFQATT, SNEGSKA (reference sequence). The CDR3 DNA is TGCAGTGCTAGAGAGGCCAATCAGCCCCAGCATTTT. This codes for CSAREANQPQHF.

This clonotype appeared a few times. The gene calls are TRBV30 and TRBJ2-6; TRBD1 agrees at 9 bases. There are 17 residues in the CDR3. The V gene end was trimmed by 1 base and the J gene end by 1 base; junction bases not matched to a gene: 5. Germline V CDR1 and CDR2: GTSNPN, SVGIG (reference sequence). The CDR3 region is CAWSEDRGGSGANVLTF. CDR3 DNA sequence: TGTGCCTGGAGTGAAGACAGGGGGGGTTCTGGGGCCAACGTCCTGACTTTC.

Only a few counts were recorded for this clonotype. This chain joins TRBV29-1 and TRBJ2-2; D is unresolved. This CDR3 spans 13 amino acids. Germline CDR1 reads SQVTM; CDR2 reads ANQGSEA. Between the trimmed V and J ends, which lost 6 bases and 5 bases, there was a span of 13 bases. CDR3 residues: CSVSYSETGELFF. The CDR3 region has the DNA TGCAGCGTGTCCTATTCGGAGACCGGGGAGCTGTTTTTT.

The chain employs TRBV11-1 and TRBJ2-7; 7 nucleotides match TRBD1. V shed 5 bases and J 4 bases; nucleotides not matched to a gene: 14. CDR3 length: 16 residues. Germline CDR1 SGHAT, CDR2 FQDESV (reference sequence). The CDR3 loop reads CASSPDRAALGYEQYF. The CDR3, as DNA: TGTGCCAGCAGCCCAGACAGGGCCGCCCTCGGATACGAGCAGTACTTC.

This clonotype occurred a few times. The genes are TRBV20-1 and TRBJ1-6; possibly TRBD1 for D (5 bases). Trimming pared 5 bases from V and 5 bases from J, leaving 10 bases between. Germline CDR1 is DFQATT and CDR2 is SNEGSKA (reference sequence). CDR3 length: 13 residues. CDR3 residues: CSALTGNNSPLHF. CDR3 coding DNA: TGCAGTGCTTTAACAGGAAATAATTCACCCCTCCACTTT.

This chain uses TRBV12-3 or TRBV12-4 with TRBJ2-6, with D unclear. The CDR3 spans 15 residues. V lost 7 bases and J 4 bases, leaving 14 bases between the germline ends. The CDR3 DNA reads as TGTGCCAGCACCCCCTTTGGGTCCGGGGCCAACGTCCTGACTTTC. Its translation: CASTPFGSGANVLTF.

The chain has TRBV11-2 and TRBJ2-7; D call uncertain. Between the trimmed V and J ends, which lost 7 bases and 3 bases, there was a span of 19 bases. The CDR3 runs to 15 residues. CDR1 and CDR2 (germline): SGHAT, FQNNGV. CDR3 in amino acids: CASTSSQVALYEQYF. In nucleotides, the CDR3 is TGTGCCAGCACCTCGTCCCAGGTCGCTCTCTACGAGCAGTACTTC. Full variable domain (rest looked up from reference TRBV11-2 and TRBJ2-7): EAGVAQSPRYKIIEKRQSVAFWCNPISGHATLYWYQQILGQGPKLLIQFQNNGVVDDSQLPKDRFSAERLKGVDSTLKIQPAKLEDSAVYLCASTSSQVALYEQYFGPGTRLTVT.

Notes on this clonotype: A read error may explain this, as a much larger clone is one base away. This chain uses TRBV3-1 with TRBJ2-1; D is undetermined. In germline, CDR1 is LGHDT, CDR2 YNNKEL (reference sequence). V was pared by 8 bases and J by 9 bases, with 20 bases between. The CDR3 has 14 amino acids. The CDR3 DNA sequence: TGTGCCAGCGCAAAGGCTGGGTCCGGCCGTGAGCAGTTCTTC. This sequence encodes CASAKAGSGREQFF.

This clonotype was seen ten or more times. V gene TRBV4-3 combines with J gene TRBJ2-7; D not certain. There are 18 residues in the CDR3. Trimming took 0 bases from V and 2 from J, leaving 20 bases between them. Germline lookup yields CDR1 LGHNA and CDR2 YSLEER. CDR3 DNA: TGCGCCAGCAGCCAAGACGGTTCCGTGGGAACCTTAGCCTACGAGCAGTACTTC. The encoded protein is CASSQDGSVGTLAYEQYF.

This clonotype was seen a few times. The chain employs TRBV18 and TRBJ2-7; TRBD1 matches at 10 bases. CDR3 size: 16 residues. The germline CDR1 and CDR2 sequences are KGHSH and LQKENI. The junction had 12 bases not matched to a gene; V was cut back by 4 bases and J by 6 bases. CDR3 amino acids: CASSLARTGGSLEQYF. For the CDR3, the DNA is TGTGCCAGCTCACTAGCCCGGACAGGGGGGTCCCTCGAGCAGTACTTC.

This rearrangement joins TRBV4-1 to TRBJ2-2; D unresolved. Germline loops: CDR1 MGHRA, CDR2 YSYEKL. The CDR3 totals 14 residues. The ends were cut back, 0 bases at V and 8 bases at J, with 10 bases in the middle. The CDR3 nucleotides read TGCGCCAGCAGCCAAGAACAGAGTTTGGGGGAGCTGTTTTTT. Amino acids: CASSQEQSLGELFF.

Only a few counts were recorded for this clonotype. The genes are TRBV6-2 or TRBV6-3 and TRBJ1-2, with D possibly being TRBD1 (5 bases). The V gene lost 5 bases and the J gene lost 9 bases, with 16 bases spanning the gap. Germline assignment: CDR1 MNHEY and CDR2 SVGEGT. The CDR3 spans 13 residues. CDR3 residues: CASSIGTGSSYTF. The CDR3 DNA reads as TGTGCCAGCAGTATCGGGACCGGGAGCAGCTACACCTTC.

This clonotype has a count of ten or more. V and J are TRBV7-9 and TRBJ2-3; D remains ambiguous. V lost 4 bases to trimming and J lost 2 bases, with 4 bases between them. This CDR3 has 12 amino acids. CDR1 is SEHNR, CDR2 FQNEAQ, per germline (reference sequence). Here the CDR3 reads CASSSITDTQYF. The CDR3 DNA follows: TGTGCCAGCAGCTCCATCACAGATACGCAGTATTTT.

This clonotype was detected ten times or more. The J gene is TRBJ2-3, the V gene TRBV3-1; D unresolved. Germline CDR1 and CDR2: LGHDT and YNNKEL (reference sequence). V gave up 8 bases and J gave up 0 bases, with 15 bases separating them. The CDR3 contains 15 residues. This CDR3 is CASCPSEVSTDTQYF. In DNA, the CDR3 is TGTGCCAGCTGCCCATCCGAGGTTAGCACAGATACGCAGTATTTT.

A word on this clonotype: A much bigger clone sits one base away, suggesting this may be a read error. The rearrangement joins TRBV7-2 to TRBJ2-2, with D possibly TRBD1 on 6 matching bases. This CDR3 contains 14 residues. CDR1 and CDR2 from the germline V gene are SGHTA and FQGNSA. The CDR3 nucleotides read TGTGCCAGCAGCTTCAGGGGATCTTCATGGGAGCTGTTATTT. It codes for CASSFRGSSWELLF.

At least ten counts were recorded for this clonotype. The chain has TRBV6-2 or TRBV6-3 and TRBJ2-3; D ambiguous. The CDR3 has 16 residues. Germline V CDR1 and CDR2: MNHEY, SVGEGT. V lost 2 bases, J lost 0 bases, and 12 bases lay in between. CDR3 sequence reads: CASSYISRLSTDTQYF. The DNA of the CDR3 is TGTGCCAGCAGTTACATCAGCCGTCTTAGCACAGATACGCAGTATTTT.

At least ten counts were recorded for this clonotype. The genes are TRBV28 and TRBJ2-1; 7 nucleotides align to TRBD2. Germline V CDR1 and CDR2: MDHEN, SYDVKM. Trimming took 6 bases from V and 2 from J; bases not matched to a gene: 7. The CDR3 is 15 amino acids. This CDR3 is CASSPSGIAYNEQFF. CDR3 bases: TGTGCCAGCAGCCCCAGCGGGATTGCCTACAATGAGCAGTTCTTC.

This clonotype was seen only a few times. The CDR3 DNA reads as TGTGCCAGTAATCTCGGGCCCAAGAACACTGAAGCTTTCTTT. This sequence encodes CASNLGPKNTEAFF. The J gene is TRBJ1-1, the V gene TRBV19; D is undetermined. Per germline, CDR1 LNHDA and CDR2 SQIVND (reference sequence). This CDR3 has 14 residues. Trimming stripped 7 bases from V and 1 base from J, with 13 bases between.

This clonotype was seen ten or more times. In nucleotides, the CDR3 is TGCAGCGGGGGGCAGGGGCAAGAGACCCAGTACTTC. It specifies CSGGQGQETQYF. The genes are TRBV29-1 and TRBJ2-5; maybe TRBD1 (6 bases). In germline, CDR1 is SQVTM, CDR2 ANQGSEA. Trimming cost V 7 bases and J 2 bases, with 11 bases left between them. The CDR3 loop spans 12 amino acids.

The chain joins TRBV6-1 to TRBJ2-5, with 15 bases lining up with TRBD2. The ends lost 5 bases at V and 0 bases at J; junction bases unmatched: 10. The CDR3 contains 19 residues. Germline values: CDR1 MNHNS, CDR2 SASEGT. The CDR3 region is CASSSDGLAGGLNQETQYF. The DNA for the CDR3 is TGTGCCAGCAGTTCTGACGGACTAGCGGGAGGGCTAAACCAAGAGACCCAGTACTTC.

CDR3 nucleotides: TGCGCCAGCAGCCAAATGGGCCAGGGGAGCAATGAGCAGTTCTTC. It is translated as CASSQMGQGSNEQFF. J is TRBJ2-1 and V is TRBV4-1, with a weak D call TRBD1 (6 bases). Per the germline V gene, CDR1 is MGHRA and CDR2 is YSYEKL. The CDR3 sequence is 15 residues long. Trimming shortened V by 2 bases and J by 6 bases, and 14 bases separated the two germline ends.

The chain carries TRBV20-1 and TRBJ2-3, with 8 nucleotides matching TRBD2. The germline gives CDR1 DFQATT, CDR2 SNEGSKA (reference sequence). V was pared by 0 bases and J by 4 bases, with 3 bases of the junction left unmatched. This CDR3 region has 14 residues. The CDR3 DNA sequence: TGCAGTGCTAGAGATGGGCGGGAGGCAGATACGCAGTATTTT. It yields the protein CSARDGREADTQYF.